The T cell receptor beta chain under discussion was sequenced for a study of technical replicates of blood from several donors. TCRdb's table, derived via immunoSEQ multiplex PCR, lists solely in-frame clones and lacks some. The table has about 53,000 clones, around 83% seen once; the top ten hold roughly 5.3%. Trimming took off 2 bases at V and 3 bases at J, with 11 bases between the two ends. Germline CDR1 is PRHDT and CDR2 is FYEKMQ (reference sequence). CDR3 length: 14 amino acids. This receptor was taken from a human donor in good health. Some clones in this sample may be carry-over from other donors' samples. The sequenced material came from PBMCs. V gene TRBV13 combines with J gene TRBJ2-7; D may be TRBD2 (5 bases). CDR3 in amino acids: CASSLPEGRYEQYF. CDR3 in DNA: TGTGCCAGCAGCTTACCCGAGGGTCGCTACGAGCAGTACTTC. Combining the CDR3 with reference TRBV13 and TRBJ2-7 gives the whole variable domain AAGVIQSPRHLIKEKRETATLKCYPIPRHDTVYWYQQGPGQDPQFLISFYEKMQSDKGSIPDRFSAQQFSDYHSELNMSSLELGDSALYFCASSLPEGRYEQYFGPGTRLTVT.